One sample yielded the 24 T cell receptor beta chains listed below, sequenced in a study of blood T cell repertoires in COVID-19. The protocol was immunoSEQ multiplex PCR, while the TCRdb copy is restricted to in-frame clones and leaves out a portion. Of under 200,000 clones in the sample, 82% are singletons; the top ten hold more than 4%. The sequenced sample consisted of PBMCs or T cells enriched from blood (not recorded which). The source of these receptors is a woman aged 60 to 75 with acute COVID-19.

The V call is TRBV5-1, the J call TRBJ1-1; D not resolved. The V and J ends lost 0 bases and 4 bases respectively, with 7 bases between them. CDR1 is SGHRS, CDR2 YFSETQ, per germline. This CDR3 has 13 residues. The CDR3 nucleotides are TGCGCCAGCAGCTTGGGGGCACCCACTGAAGCTTTCTTT. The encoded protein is CASSLGAPTEAFF. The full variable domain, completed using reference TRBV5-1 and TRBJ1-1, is KAGVTQTPRYLIKTRGQQVTLSCSPISGHRSVSWYQQTPGQGLQFLFEYFSETQRNKGNFPGRFSGRQFSNSRSEMNVSTLELGDSALYLCASSLGAPTEAFFGQGTRLTVV.

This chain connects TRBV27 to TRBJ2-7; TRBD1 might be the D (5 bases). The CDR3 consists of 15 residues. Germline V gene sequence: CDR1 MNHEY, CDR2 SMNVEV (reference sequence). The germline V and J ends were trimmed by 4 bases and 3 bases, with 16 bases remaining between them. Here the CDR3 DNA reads TGTGCCAGCAGTTCCCTCGTTGACAGATTCTACGAGCAGTACGTC. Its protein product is CASSSLVDRFYEQYV.

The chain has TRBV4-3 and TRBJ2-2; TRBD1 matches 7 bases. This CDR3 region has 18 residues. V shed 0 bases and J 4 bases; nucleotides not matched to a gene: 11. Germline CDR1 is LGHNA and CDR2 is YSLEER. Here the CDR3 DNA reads TGCGCCAGCAGCCAAGATTATCCCCCGACAGGGCCCACCGGGGAGCTGTTTTTT. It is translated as CASSQDYPPTGPTGELFF.

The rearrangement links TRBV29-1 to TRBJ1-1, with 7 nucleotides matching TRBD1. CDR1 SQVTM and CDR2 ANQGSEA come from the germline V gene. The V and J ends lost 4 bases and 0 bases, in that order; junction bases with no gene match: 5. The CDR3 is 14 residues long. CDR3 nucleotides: TGCAGCGTTGCCCGGACAGGTTTGAACACTGAAGCTTTCTTT. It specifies CSVARTGLNTEAFF.

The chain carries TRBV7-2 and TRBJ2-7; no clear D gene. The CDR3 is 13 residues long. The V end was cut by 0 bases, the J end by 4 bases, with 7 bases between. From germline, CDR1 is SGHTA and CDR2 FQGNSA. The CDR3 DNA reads TGTGCCAGCAGCTTAGCCACTTCGTACGAGCAGTACTTC. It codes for CASSLATSYEQYF. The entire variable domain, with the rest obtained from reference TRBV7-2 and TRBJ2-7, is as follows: GAGVSQSPSNKVTEKGKDVELRCDPISGHTALYWYRQSLGQGLEFLIYFQGNSAPDKSGLPSDRFSAERTGGSVSTLTIQRTQQEDSAVYLCASSLATSYEQYFGPGTRLTVT.

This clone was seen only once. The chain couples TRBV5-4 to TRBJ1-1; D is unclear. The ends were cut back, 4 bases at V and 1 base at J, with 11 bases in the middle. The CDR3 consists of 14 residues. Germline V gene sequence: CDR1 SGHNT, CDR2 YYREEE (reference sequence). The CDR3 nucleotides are TGTGCCAGCAGCGGACTGCGACAGAACACTGAAGCTTTCTTT. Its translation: CASSGLRQNTEAFF. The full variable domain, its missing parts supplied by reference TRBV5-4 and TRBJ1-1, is ETGVTQSPTHLIKTRGQQVTLRCSSQSGHNTVSWYQQALGQGPQFIFQYYREEENGRGNFPPRFSGLQFPNYSSELNVNALELDDSALYLCASSGLRQNTEAFFGQGTRLTVV.

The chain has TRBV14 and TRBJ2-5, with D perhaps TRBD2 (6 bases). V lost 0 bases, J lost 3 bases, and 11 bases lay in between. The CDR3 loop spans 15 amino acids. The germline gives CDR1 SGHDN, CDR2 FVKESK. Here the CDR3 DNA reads TGTGCCAGCAGCCAAGATCGGCAGCGGGAAGAGACCCAGTACTTC. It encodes CASSQDRQREETQYF.

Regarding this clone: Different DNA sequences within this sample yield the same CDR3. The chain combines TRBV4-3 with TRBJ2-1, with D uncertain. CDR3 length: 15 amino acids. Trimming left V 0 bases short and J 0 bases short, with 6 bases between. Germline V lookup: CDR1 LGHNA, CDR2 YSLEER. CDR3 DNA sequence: TGCGCCAGCAGCCAAGATAGAGGCTCCTACAATGAGCAGTTCTTC. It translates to CASSQDRGSYNEQFF.

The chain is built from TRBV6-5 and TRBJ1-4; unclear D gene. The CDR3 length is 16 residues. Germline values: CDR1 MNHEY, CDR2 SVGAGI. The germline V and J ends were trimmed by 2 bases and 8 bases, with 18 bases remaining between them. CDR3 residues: CASSYGRQPEGEKLFF. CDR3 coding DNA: TGTGCCAGCAGTTACGGCAGGCAGCCGGAAGGAGAAAAACTGTTTTTT.

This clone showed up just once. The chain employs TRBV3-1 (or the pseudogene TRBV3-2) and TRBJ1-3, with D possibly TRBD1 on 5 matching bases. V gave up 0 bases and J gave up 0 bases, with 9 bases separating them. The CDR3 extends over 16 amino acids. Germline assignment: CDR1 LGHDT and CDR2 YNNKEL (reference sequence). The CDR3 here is CASSQDTRASGNTIYF. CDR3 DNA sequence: TGTGCCAGCAGCCAAGATACCAGGGCCTCTGGAAACACCATATATTTT.

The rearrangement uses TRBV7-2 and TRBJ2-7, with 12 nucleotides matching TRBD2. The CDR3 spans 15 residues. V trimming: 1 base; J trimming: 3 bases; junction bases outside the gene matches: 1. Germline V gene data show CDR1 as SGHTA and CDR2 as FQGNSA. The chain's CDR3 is CASSLGTSGVYEQYV. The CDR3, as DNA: TGTGCCAGCAGCTTAGGGACTAGCGGGGTCTACGAGCAGTACGTC.

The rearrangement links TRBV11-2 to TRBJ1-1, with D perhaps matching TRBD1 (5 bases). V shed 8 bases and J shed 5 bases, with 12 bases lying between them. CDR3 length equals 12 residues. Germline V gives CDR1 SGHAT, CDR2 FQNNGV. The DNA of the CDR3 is TGTGCCAGCCAACAGGTGGGGACTGAAGCTTTCTTT. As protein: CASQQVGTEAFF.

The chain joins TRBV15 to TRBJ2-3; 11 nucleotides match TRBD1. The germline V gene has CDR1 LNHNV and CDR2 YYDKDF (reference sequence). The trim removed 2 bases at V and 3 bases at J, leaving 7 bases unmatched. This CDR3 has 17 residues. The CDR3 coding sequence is TGTGCCACCAGCAGAATATACCGGGACAGGGGGACAGATACGCAGTATTTT. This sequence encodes CATSRIYRDRGTDTQYF.

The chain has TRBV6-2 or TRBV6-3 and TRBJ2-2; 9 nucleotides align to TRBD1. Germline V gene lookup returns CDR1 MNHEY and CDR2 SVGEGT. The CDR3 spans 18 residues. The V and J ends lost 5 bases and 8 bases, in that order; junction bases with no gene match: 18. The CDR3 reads CASSGAHRGRLLPGELFF. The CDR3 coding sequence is TGTGCCAGCAGTGGCGCTCACAGGGGGCGACTCCTACCGGGGGAGCTGTTTTTT.

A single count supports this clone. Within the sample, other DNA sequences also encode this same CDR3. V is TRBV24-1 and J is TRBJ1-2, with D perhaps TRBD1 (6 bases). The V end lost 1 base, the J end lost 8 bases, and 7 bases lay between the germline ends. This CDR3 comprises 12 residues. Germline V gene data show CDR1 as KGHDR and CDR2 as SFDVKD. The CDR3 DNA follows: TGTGCCACCAGTGATTTAGGGGGAGGCTACACCTTC. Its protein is CATSDLGGGYTF.

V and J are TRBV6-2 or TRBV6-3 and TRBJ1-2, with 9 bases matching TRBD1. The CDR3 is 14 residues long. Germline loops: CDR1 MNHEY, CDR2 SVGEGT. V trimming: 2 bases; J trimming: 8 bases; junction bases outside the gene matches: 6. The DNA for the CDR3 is TGTGCCAGCAGTTACCCGGACAGGGGAAACGGCTACACCTTC. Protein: CASSYPDRGNGYTF.

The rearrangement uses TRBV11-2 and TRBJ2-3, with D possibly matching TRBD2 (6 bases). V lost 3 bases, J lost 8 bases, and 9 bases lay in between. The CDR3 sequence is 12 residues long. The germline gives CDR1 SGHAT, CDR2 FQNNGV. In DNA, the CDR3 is TGTGCCAGCAGCTTTGAGGGAGGTACGCAGTATTTT. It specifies CASSFEGGTQYF.

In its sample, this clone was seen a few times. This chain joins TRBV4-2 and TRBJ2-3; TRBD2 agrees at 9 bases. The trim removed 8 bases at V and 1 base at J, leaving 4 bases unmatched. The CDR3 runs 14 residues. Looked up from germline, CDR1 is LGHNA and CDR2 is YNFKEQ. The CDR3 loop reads CASGSSGGTDTQYF. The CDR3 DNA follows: TGTGCCAGCGGTTCTAGCGGGGGCACAGATACGCAGTATTTT.

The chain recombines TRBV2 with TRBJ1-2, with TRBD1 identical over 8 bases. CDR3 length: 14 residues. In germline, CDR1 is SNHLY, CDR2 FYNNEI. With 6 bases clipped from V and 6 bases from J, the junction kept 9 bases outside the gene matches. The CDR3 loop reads CASSVQGAYNGYTF. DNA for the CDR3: TGTGCCAGCAGCGTTCAGGGGGCTTATAATGGCTACACCTTC.

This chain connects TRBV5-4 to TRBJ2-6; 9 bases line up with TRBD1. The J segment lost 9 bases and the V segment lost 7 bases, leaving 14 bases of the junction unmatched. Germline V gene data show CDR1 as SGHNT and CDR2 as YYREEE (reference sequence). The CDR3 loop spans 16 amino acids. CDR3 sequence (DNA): TGTGCCAGCCGCGAATCCGGGACAGGGTTCGGCAACGTCCTGACTTTC. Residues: CASRESGTGFGNVLTF.

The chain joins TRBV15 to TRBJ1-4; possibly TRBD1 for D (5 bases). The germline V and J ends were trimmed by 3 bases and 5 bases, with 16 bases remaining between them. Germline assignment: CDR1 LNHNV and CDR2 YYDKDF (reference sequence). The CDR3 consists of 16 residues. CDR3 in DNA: TGTGCCACCAGCAGGGCGGGGCTTCCTTTAAATGAAAAACTGTTTTTT. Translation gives CATSRAGLPLNEKLFF.

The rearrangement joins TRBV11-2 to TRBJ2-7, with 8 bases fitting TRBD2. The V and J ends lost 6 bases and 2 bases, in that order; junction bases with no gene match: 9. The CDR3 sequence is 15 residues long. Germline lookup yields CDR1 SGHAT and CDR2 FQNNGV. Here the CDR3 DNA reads TGTGCCAGCAGTCTAGCGGGTACATTTACCTACGAGCAGTACTTC. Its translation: CASSLAGTFTYEQYF.

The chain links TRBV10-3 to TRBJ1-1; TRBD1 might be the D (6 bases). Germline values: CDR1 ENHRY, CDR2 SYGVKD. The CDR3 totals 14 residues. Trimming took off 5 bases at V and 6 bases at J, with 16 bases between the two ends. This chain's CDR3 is CAISPITGSPEAFF. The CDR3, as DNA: TGTGCCATCAGTCCAATCACAGGGTCCCCTGAAGCTTTCTTT.

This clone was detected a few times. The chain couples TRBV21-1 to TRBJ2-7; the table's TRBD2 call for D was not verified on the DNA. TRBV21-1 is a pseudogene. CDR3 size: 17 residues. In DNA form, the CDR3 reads TGTGCCAACCCGGTCAACCCTGGGGAGTCCGTTCCCTACGAGCAGTACTTC. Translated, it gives CANPVNPGESVPYEQYF.